The TCR beta chain described here comes from a study of blood T cell repertoires in COVID-19. Study details: Sites in the United States, Italy and Spain provided acute and convalescent COVID-19 samples. T cells, B-cell-depleted T cells, or PBMCs provided the cDNA or gDNA that served as material.

Per the authors' pipeline: Using reference gene primer amplification, nucleated cell counts were estimated. This table comes from immunoSEQ multiplex PCR, and its TCRdb copy is limited to in-frame clones, with some not included. The V and J calls and clone size were taken over from that table, and D and trimming were inferred from the DNA. This sample has around 95,000 clones, with roughly 92% found just once. CDR1 and CDR2 from the germline V gene are SGHAT and FQNNGV. V was clipped by 5 bases and J by 11 bases; unmatched bases: 5. The CDR3 contains 12 residues. The specimen sequenced was peripheral blood. The chain joins TRBV11-2 to TRBJ1-4; 7 bases line up with TRBD1. This sequence was found in a man aged 50-60 years with active COVID-19. The CDR3 DNA reads as TGTGCCAGCAGCCAACAGGGGTTGAAACTGTTTTTT. As protein: CASSQQGLKLFF.